Shown below are 13 T cell receptor beta chains from a single sample sequenced in a study of T cell repertoires in cytomegalovirus infection. These receptors' antigens are unknown. TCRdb re-called the reads through MiXCR, storing one row per CDR3 protein. The table has approximately 110,000 distinct CDR3 sequences, more than 25% seen once. This specimen was CD8+ T cells from cultured PBMCs, taken from culture after CMV antigen stimulation. The receptor source for this set is a human donor in good health (CMV status not recorded). Some clones in this sample may be carry-over from other donors' samples.

The chain is built from TRBV12-3 or TRBV12-4 and TRBJ1-5; unclear D gene. V lost 1 base and J lost 1, with 8 bases in between. This CDR3 contains 15 residues. The CDR3 loop reads CASSLEGLSNQPQHF. As DNA, the CDR3 is TGTGCCAGCAGTTTAGAAGGGCTGAGCAATCAGCCCCAGCATTTT.

This clonotype has only one observation. The chain combines TRBV27 with TRBJ2-7; 10 positions match TRBD1. Germline V CDR1 and CDR2: MNHEY, SMNVEV (reference sequence). The CDR3 loop spans 15 amino acids. V was pared by 5 bases and J by 3 bases, with 7 bases of the junction left unmatched. In nucleotides, the CDR3 is TGTGCCAGCAGTATCCGGGACAGGGGAATCTACGAGCAGTACTTC. The encoded protein is CASSIRDRGIYEQYF.

To note about this clonotype: Germline and junction disagree at one end, which may indicate a read error. V usage is TRBV5-3 and J usage is TRBJ2-2; D is unresolved. TRBV5-3 is reported as an ORF; its role is uncertain. The CDR3 contains 16 residues. CDR3 nucleotides: TGTGCCAGCAGCTTGGAGATACGCGGCTTACACGGGGAGCTGTTTTTT. This gives the protein CASSLEIRGLHGELFF.

A note on this clonotype: In this CDR3 the conserved last residue, phenylalanine or tryptophan, is missing, so a read error is likely. The chain joins TRBV7-4 to TRBJ2-5; no firm D call. V lost 6 bases to trimming and J lost 2 bases, with 10 bases between them. CDR1 is SGHVT and CDR2 is SQSDAQ in the germline V gene. The CDR3 is made up of 13 amino acids. CDR3 sequence: CASRPALQETQYS. CDR3 DNA sequence: TGTGCCAGCAGGCCTGCCCTACAAGAGACCCAGTACTCC.

The rearrangement links TRBV6-6 to TRBJ2-5, with TRBD2 matching over 7 bases. V dropped 5 bases and J dropped 2; count of bases not matched to a gene: 8. In germline, CDR1 is MNHNY, CDR2 SVGAGI (reference sequence). The CDR3 loop spans 15 amino acids. Here the CDR3 reads CASSEGAGTQETQYF. CDR3 nucleotides: TGTGCCAGCAGTGAGGGAGCGGGAACTCAAGAGACCCAGTACTTC.

The chain couples TRBV4-2 to TRBJ1-4; 7 bases align to TRBD1. The CDR3 covers 19 residues. In germline, CDR1 is LGHNA, CDR2 YNFKEQ. Unmatched junction bases numbered 14, after V lost 0 bases and J lost 4 bases. The CDR3 protein is CASSQDPIPTGALNEKLFF. DNA of the CDR3: TGTGCCAGCAGCCAAGATCCGATTCCAACAGGGGCCCTTAATGAAAAACTGTTTTTT.

The rearrangement joins TRBV7-6 to TRBJ2-7; 11 positions agree with TRBD1. Trimming removed 0 bases from V and 3 bases from J; junction bases left unmatched: 1. The CDR3 is made up of 15 amino acids. Germline V gives CDR1 SGHVS, CDR2 FNYEAQ. For the CDR3, the DNA is TGTGCCAGCAGCTTAGCGGGACAGGGGGGCTACGAGCAGTACTTC. Translation: CASSLAGQGGYEQYF.

The V and J genes are TRBV27 and TRBJ2-7, with D perhaps assigned TRBD1 or TRBD2 (5 bases each). The CDR3 length is 14 residues. CDR1 MNHEY and CDR2 SMNVEV come from the germline V gene (reference sequence). Trimming shortened V by 10 bases and J by 4 bases, and 20 bases separated the two germline ends. This CDR3 is CANPRDQGSYEQYF. In nucleotides, the CDR3 is TGTGCCAACCCCCGGGACCAGGGATCTTACGAGCAGTACTTC.

This clonotype occurred a few times. V is TRBV28 and J is TRBJ1-5; 7 bases are shared with TRBD1. Germline V gene lookup returns CDR1 MDHEN and CDR2 SYDVKM. The CDR3 spans 17 residues. The V segment lost 6 bases and the J segment 0 bases; nucleotides outside the gene matches: 11. This CDR3 reads CASSQTGSAYSNQPQHF. CDR3 coding DNA: TGTGCCAGCAGCCAGACAGGGAGCGCCTATAGCAATCAGCCCCAGCATTTT.

This clonotype was seen only a few times. The gene calls are TRBV7-2 and TRBJ2-1, with D perhaps being TRBD1 or TRBD2 (5 bases each). In germline, CDR1 is SGHTA, CDR2 FQGNSA. This CDR3 comprises 16 residues. Trimming pared 5 bases from V and 0 bases from J, leaving 14 bases between. Here the CDR3 reads CASSTGGGSSYNEQFF. CDR3 DNA sequence: TGTGCCAGCAGCACAGGAGGCGGAAGCTCCTACAATGAGCAGTTCTTC.

The V and J genes are TRBV9 and TRBJ1-1, with a tentative D call TRBD1 (5 bases). The CDR3 is made up of 18 amino acids. CDR1 and CDR2 (germline): SGDLS, YYNGEE. The V gene lost 4 bases and the J gene lost 5 bases, with 27 bases spanning the gap. CDR3 bases: TGTGCCAGCAGCCCGGGGGTTAATTTCGCAGTCGGGGGGACTGAAGCTTTCTTT. Residues: CASSPGVNFAVGGTEAFF.

The gene calls are TRBV7-9 and TRBJ1-3, with 9 nucleotides matching TRBD1. This CDR3 has 16 amino acids. V gave up 4 bases and J gave up 4 bases; unmatched junction bases: 8. Per the germline V gene, CDR1 is SEHNR and CDR2 is FQNEAQ (reference sequence). CDR3 region: CASSSTGGASGNTIYF. CDR3 in DNA: TGTGCCAGCAGCTCCACAGGGGGCGCTTCGGGAAACACCATATATTTT.

This clonotype was detected only a few times. The chain employs TRBV11-3 and TRBJ2-1; TRBD1 matches 7 bases. Germline V gives CDR1 SGHNT, CDR2 YENEEA. CDR3 length equals 13 residues. The junction had 2 bases not matched to a gene; V was cut back by 2 bases and J by 7 bases. CDR3 nucleotides: TGTGCCAGCAGCTTACACAGGGGAAATGAGCAGTTCTTC. It encodes CASSLHRGNEQFF.